The clone carrying this T cell receptor beta chain was recorded many times. What it binds is unknown. These data are taken from a study of metastatic and nonmetastatic thyroid tumors. Study summary: Where malignant and benign thyroid patients were concerned, repertoires were compared across blood and tumor or nodule tissue.

Overall study results and limits: Across blood and tumor, TCR beta diversity in malignant thyroid tumors was reportedly significantly higher than in benign nodules.

Unmatched junction bases numbered 9, after V lost 4 bases and J lost 2 bases. This CDR3 contains 15 residues. Germline CDR1 SGDLS, CDR2 YYNGEE. All patients reached thyroid surgery having received no treatment beforehand. In the study's own analysis: Building a distant-metastasis classifier for papillary thyroid cancer drew on CDR3 differences across clinicopathological groups. MiXCR was used by TCRdb to re-call the PCR reads. It is TCRdb's table, rather than the study itself, that gives the V and J calls and clone size. The repertoire holds roughly 70,000 clones, with less than 20% as singletons. What was sequenced was blood. This receptor was obtained from a female donor with papillary thyroid cancer or a benign thyroid nodule (not recorded which). Some clones in this sample may be carry-over from other donors' samples. This chain joins TRBV9 and TRBJ2-7; 7 nucleotides agree with TRBD1. The CDR3 DNA reads as TGTGCCAGCAGCCCGGCCGGGACAGACACCTACGAGCAGTACTTC. Its protein product is CASSPAGTDTYEQYF.